The clone carrying this T cell receptor beta chain came up once. Antigen specificity is unknown. Before the COVID-19 pandemic, during about 2011-2019, CD4+ T cells were taken from unexposed donors. These data come from a study of CD4 T cells in relation to SARS-CoV-2 and coronaviruses. Study as a whole: Shared crossreactive spike epitopes were mapped to their HLA restriction. Study-level findings and limits: The assay detects memory recall responses, not culture-primed primary responses. In around 67% of donors, memory CD4+ clonotypes crossrecognized SARS-CoV-2 and at least one common cold coronavirus spike. This crossreactivity analysis covered spike protein alone, no other viral proteins.

The CDR3 totals 12 residues. Trimming left V 7 bases short and J 6 bases short, with 13 bases between. Germline values: CDR1 MDHEN, CDR2 SYDVKM. Sequencing was performed with immunoSEQ multiplex PCR; in TCRdb, only in-frame clones are kept and a portion is missing. The sample has tens of thousands of clones, around 86% seen once. The material sequenced was memory CD4+ T cells from PBMCs. The rearrangement links TRBV28 to TRBJ2-7; D is uncertain. The receptor comes from a human donor in good health. The CDR3 sequence is CASTPGWGEQYF. CDR3 nucleotides: TGTGCCAGCACCCCAGGTTGGGGCGAGCAGTACTTC. Supplemented by reference TRBV28 and TRBJ2-7, the full variable domain reads DVKVTQSSRYLVKRTGEKVFLECVQDMDHENMFWYRQDPGLGLRLIYFSYDVKMKEKGDIPEGYSVSREKKERFSLILESASTNQTSMYLCASTPGWGEQYFGPGTRLTVT.